What follows is one TCR beta chain and its context. The target antigen is unknown. Sequencing used immunoSEQ multiplex PCR; TCRdb keeps in-frame clones, though not all of them. The table has about 16,000 clones, approximately 84% seen once. The data are from a study of STAT3 mutations in large granular lymphocyte leukemia. General study points: At least one immunodominant TCR beta clonotype appeared in every T-cell large granular lymphocyte leukemia patient.

This receptor was taken from a man aged 50 or older with T-cell large granular lymphocyte leukemia. Some clones in this sample may be carry-over from other donors' samples. The sample consisted of peripheral blood mononuclear cells.

CDR3 protein: CASAGPQGRKNIQYF. DNA for the CDR3: TGCGCCAGTGCGGGACCACAGGGGCGCAAAAACATTCAGTACTTC. V and J are TRBV5-1 and TRBJ2-4, with D perhaps matching TRBD1 (7 bases). This CDR3 has 15 amino acids. Between the trimmed V and J ends, which lost 8 bases and 3 bases, there was a span of 18 bases. Germline-derived CDR1 and CDR2 are SGHRS and YFSETQ.